The 3 T cell receptor beta chains in this list originate from one sample, sequenced in a study of cytomegalovirus exposure and HLA in healthy donors (dated by TCRdb to 2015 to 2018). Receptors were amplified or captured by the immunoSEQ multiplex PCR assay. The multiplex PCR relied on a mix of 60 forward primers for TCR Vbeta segments and 13 reverse primers for TCR Jbeta segments. The table comes from immuneACCESS by way of TCRdb, which keeps in-frame sequences with V and J called. Part of the clones is missing from these tables; in studies checked, under half for an unresolved V gene and the rest for unknown reasons. The table held for this sample gives around 75,000 clones. The top ten hold about 0.83% of the sample. Sequenced input: PBMCs. These receptors all come from a boy younger than 18 in good health and CMV-seronegative.

This chain uses TRBV4-1 with TRBJ1-2, with 8 positions matching TRBD1. The CDR3 spans 15 residues. Germline assignment: CDR1 MGHRA and CDR2 YSYEKL. Trimming removed 2 bases from V and 1 base from J; junction bases left unmatched: 3. The CDR3, as DNA: TGCGCCAGCAGCCAACAACAGGGGGGTAACTATGGCTACACCTTC. Translation gives CASSQQQGGNYGYTF.

The chain carries TRBV27 and TRBJ2-1, with 7 bases fitting TRBD2. CDR1 is MNHEY and CDR2 is SMNVEV in the germline V gene (reference sequence). This CDR3 has 15 residues. With 3 bases clipped from V and 1 base from J, the junction kept 3 bases outside the gene matches. The CDR3 reads CASSFWGGSYNEQFF. In nucleotides, the CDR3 is TGTGCCAGCAGTTTTTGGGGAGGGTCCTACAATGAGCAGTTCTTC.

The CDR3 protein is CATKPFGQTNTEAFF. The DNA of the CDR3 is TGTGCCACCAAACCTTTTGGGCAGACGAACACTGAAGCTTTCTTT. This chain uses TRBV6-5 with TRBJ1-1, with unresolved D. V was pared by 10 bases and J by 1 base, with 19 bases between. Germline lookup yields CDR1 MNHEY and CDR2 SVGAGI. This CDR3 is built from 15 residues.